The 5 T cell receptor beta chains reported below all come from one sample, sequenced in a study of CD8 T cells in Susac syndrome. RNA was extracted with the RNeasy kit, and a quantity of about 0.45 to 1 ug was reverse transcribed using random hexamers. MiXCR was run by TCRdb on the immunoSEQ multiplex PCR reads, yielding one entry per CDR3 protein. Of around 81,000 distinct CDR3 sequences in the sample, around 94% were seen once. Sequencing was carried out using CD8+ T cells from PBMCs. The receptors come from a human donor with Susac syndrome.

The chain employs TRBV5-6 and TRBJ2-1; D is unclear. Germline CDR1 reads SGHDT; CDR2 reads YYEEEE. The CDR3 is 12 residues long. Trimming removed 1 base at V and 5 bases at J, with 4 bases between. DNA of the CDR3: TGTGCCAGCAGCTTGTACGACAATGAGCAGTTCTTC. Protein sequence: CASSLYDNEQFF.

This clonotype appeared a single time. The chain links TRBV30 to TRBJ2-1, with TRBD1 as a possible D gene (6 bases). The V end lost 2 bases, the J end lost 10 bases, and 15 bases lay between the germline ends. Per the germline V gene, CDR1 is GTSNPN and CDR2 is SVGIG (reference sequence). This CDR3 region has 13 residues. DNA of the CDR3: TGTGCCTGGAGTCCCCGGGACCAGGGGGAGCAGTTCTTC. Amino acids: CAWSPRDQGEQFF.

The chain uses TRBV7-2 and TRBJ2-1, with D possibly being TRBD1 or TRBD2 (5 bases each). CDR1 is SGHTA, CDR2 FQGNSA, per germline. The CDR3 extends over 16 amino acids. V lost 2 bases and J lost 4, with 15 bases in between. The CDR3, as DNA: TGTGCCAGCAGCTTAAGTTCAGGGAGCTCATACAATGAGCAGTTCTTC. Translation gives CASSLSSGSSYNEQFF.

J is TRBJ2-7 and V is TRBV5-6; 7 positions agree with TRBD1. Germline V lookup: CDR1 SGHDT, CDR2 YYEEEE. The CDR3 extends over 17 amino acids. J lost 3 bases, V lost 4 bases, and 16 bases had no gene match. The CDR3 DNA follows: TGTGCCAGCAGCATCCCTGGACAGGCCCCCCTTGACTACGAGCAGTACTTC. Translated, it gives CASSIPGQAPLDYEQYF.

The rearrangement uses TRBV19 and TRBJ1-1; possibly TRBD1 for D (5 bases). Germline loops: CDR1 LNHDA, CDR2 SQIVND (reference sequence). The germline V and J ends were trimmed by 5 bases and 0 bases, with 16 bases remaining between them. The length of the CDR3 is 16 residues. CDR3 sequence: CASSPIQGLLNTEAFF. Here the CDR3 DNA reads TGTGCCAGTAGTCCTATCCAGGGACTCTTGAACACTGAAGCTTTCTTT.